This TCR beta chain was recorded in a study of spatial heterogeneity in lung cancer. This clonotype was found many times. The presence of a unique molecular identifier marked each TCR cDNA molecule. TCRdb ran MiXCR on the 5' RACE reads and lists one entry per CDR3 protein. The sample contains around 45,000 distinct CDR3 sequences, about 11% of which appear only once. Deletions cut 6 bases from V and 2 bases from J, with 7 bases between. The germline gives CDR1 MDHEN, CDR2 SYDVKM. The CDR3 contains 13 residues. Time point described: sample taken at primary tumor resection. Material for sequencing was whole RNA from tumor, nontumor lung or frozen PBMC, left unsorted. 72 TRACERx patients with early, untreated non-small cell lung cancer donated samples.

V and J are TRBV28 and TRBJ2-2, with D hard to call. The sequencing used PBMCs, collected at surgery. The sequence came from a female donor with early-stage non-small cell lung cancer. DNA of the CDR3: TGTGCCAGCAGGTCATTTAACACCGGGGAGCTGTTTTTT. Residues: CASRSFNTGELFF.